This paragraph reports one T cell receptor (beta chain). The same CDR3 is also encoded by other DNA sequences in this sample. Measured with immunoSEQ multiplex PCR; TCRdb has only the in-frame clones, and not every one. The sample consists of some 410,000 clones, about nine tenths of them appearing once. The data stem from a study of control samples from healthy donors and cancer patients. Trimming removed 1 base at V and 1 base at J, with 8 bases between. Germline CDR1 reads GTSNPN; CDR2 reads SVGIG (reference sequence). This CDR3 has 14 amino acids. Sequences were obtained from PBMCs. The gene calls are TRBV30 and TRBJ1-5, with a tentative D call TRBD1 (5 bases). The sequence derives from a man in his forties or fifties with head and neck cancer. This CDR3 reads CAWSGGGSNQPQHF. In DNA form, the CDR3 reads TGTGCCTGGAGTGGGGGCGGGAGCAATCAGCCCCAGCATTTT.